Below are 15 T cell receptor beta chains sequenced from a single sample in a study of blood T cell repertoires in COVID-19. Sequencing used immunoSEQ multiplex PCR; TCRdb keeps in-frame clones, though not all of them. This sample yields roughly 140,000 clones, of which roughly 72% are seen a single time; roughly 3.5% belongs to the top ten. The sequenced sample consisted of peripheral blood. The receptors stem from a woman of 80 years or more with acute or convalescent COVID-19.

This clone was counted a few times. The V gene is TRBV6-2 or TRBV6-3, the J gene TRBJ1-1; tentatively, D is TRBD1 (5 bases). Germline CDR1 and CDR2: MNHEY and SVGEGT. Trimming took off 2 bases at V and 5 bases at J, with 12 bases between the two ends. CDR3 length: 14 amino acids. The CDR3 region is CASSYGAQSTEAFF. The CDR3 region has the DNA TGTGCCAGCAGTTACGGGGCACAATCAACTGAAGCTTTCTTT.

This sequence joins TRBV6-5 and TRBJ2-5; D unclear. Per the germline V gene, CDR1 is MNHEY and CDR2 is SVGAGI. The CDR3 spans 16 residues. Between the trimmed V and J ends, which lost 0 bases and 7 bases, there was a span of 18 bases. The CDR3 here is CASSYSTSRSRGTQYF. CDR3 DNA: TGTGCCAGCAGTTACTCGACTTCCAGATCAAGAGGGACCCAGTACTTC.

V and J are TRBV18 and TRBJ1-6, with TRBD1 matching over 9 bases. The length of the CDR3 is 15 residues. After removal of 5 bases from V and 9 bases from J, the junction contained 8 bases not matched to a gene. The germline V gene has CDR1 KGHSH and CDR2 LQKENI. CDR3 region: CASSSDRGVGSPLHF. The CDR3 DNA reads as TGTGCCAGCTCATCGGACAGGGGAGTCGGTTCACCCCTCCACTTT.

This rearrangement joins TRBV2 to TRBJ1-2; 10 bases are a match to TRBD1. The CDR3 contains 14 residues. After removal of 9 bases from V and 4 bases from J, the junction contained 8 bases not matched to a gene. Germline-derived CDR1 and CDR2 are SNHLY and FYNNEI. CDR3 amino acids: CARESGTGVYGYTF. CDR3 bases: TGTGCCAGAGAATCCGGGACAGGGGTCTATGGCTACACCTTC.

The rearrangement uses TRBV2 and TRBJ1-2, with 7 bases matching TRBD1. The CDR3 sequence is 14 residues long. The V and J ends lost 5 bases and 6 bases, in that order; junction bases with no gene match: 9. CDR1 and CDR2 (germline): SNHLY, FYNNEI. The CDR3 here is CASSTLEGAHGYTF. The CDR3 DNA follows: TGTGCCAGCAGTACCCTTGAGGGGGCTCATGGCTACACCTTC.

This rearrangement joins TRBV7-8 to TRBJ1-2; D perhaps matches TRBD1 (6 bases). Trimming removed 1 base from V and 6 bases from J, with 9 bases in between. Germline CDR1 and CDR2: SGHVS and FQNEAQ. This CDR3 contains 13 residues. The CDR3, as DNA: TGTGCCAGCAGCTTAGGGTCAGGGGATGGCTACACCTTC. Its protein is CASSLGSGDGYTF.

CDR3 residues: CASSLSGGALKDTQYF. CDR3 nucleotide sequence: TGTGCCAGCAGCTTGTCCGGGGGGGCTTTGAAAGATACGCAGTATTTT. The rearrangement links TRBV5-4 to TRBJ2-3, with 8 positions matching TRBD2. Germline CDR1 reads SGHNT; CDR2 reads YYREEE (reference sequence). The V segment lost 1 base and the J segment 5 bases; nucleotides outside the gene matches: 9. CDR3 length: 16 amino acids.

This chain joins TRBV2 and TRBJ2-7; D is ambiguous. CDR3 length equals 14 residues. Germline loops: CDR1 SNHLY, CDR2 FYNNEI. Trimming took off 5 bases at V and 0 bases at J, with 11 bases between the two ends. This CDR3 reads CASSRASASYEQYF. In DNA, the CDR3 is TGTGCCAGCAGTCGAGCTTCTGCCTCCTACGAGCAGTACTTC.

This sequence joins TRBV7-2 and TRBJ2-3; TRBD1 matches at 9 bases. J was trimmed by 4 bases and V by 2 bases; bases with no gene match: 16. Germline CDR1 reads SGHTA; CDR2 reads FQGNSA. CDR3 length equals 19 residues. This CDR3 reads CASSLLVGTGSSQADTQYF. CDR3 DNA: TGTGCCAGCAGCTTACTAGTCGGGACAGGGTCGTCTCAGGCAGATACGCAGTATTTT. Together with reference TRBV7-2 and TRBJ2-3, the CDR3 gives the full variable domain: GAGVSQSPSNKVTEKGKDVELRCDPISGHTALYWYRQSLGQGLEFLIYFQGNSAPDKSGLPSDRFSAERTGGSVSTLTIQRTQQEDSAVYLCASSLLVGTGSSQADTQYFGPGTRLTVL.

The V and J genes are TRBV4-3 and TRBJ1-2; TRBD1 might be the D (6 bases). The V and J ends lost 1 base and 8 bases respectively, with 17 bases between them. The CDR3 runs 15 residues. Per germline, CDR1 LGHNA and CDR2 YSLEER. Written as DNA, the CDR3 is TGCGCCAGCAGCCAAGTGGCAGGGGAGCCCCGGGGCTACACCTTC. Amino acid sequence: CASSQVAGEPRGYTF.

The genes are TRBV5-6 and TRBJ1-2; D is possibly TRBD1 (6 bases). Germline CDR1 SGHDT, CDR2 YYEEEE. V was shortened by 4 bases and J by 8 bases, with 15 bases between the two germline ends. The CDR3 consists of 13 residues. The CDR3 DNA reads TGTGCCAGCAGCGGAAACAGGGTTGGCGGCTACACCTTC. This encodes CASSGNRVGGYTF.

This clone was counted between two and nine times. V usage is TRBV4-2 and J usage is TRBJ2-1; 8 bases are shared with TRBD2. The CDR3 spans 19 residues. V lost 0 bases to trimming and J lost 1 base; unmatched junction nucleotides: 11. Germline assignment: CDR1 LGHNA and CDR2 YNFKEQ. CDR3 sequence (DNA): TGTGCCAGCAGCCAAGAACGGGGAGCGGGAGCCAAGTCCTACAATGAGCAGTTCTTC. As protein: CASSQERGAGAKSYNEQFF.

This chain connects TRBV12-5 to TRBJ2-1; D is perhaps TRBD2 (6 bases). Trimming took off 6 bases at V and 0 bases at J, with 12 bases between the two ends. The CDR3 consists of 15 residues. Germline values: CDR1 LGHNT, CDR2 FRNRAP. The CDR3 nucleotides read TGTGCTAGTGGAAAAGGGAGGAGCTCCTACAATGAGCAGTTCTTC. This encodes CASGKGRSSYNEQFF. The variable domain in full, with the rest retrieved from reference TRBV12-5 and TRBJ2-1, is DARVTQTPRHKVTEMGQEVTMRCQPILGHNTVFWYRQTMMQGLELLAYFRNRAPLDDSGMPKDRFSAEMPDATLATLKIQPSEPRDSAVYFCASGKGRSSYNEQFFGPGTRLTVL.

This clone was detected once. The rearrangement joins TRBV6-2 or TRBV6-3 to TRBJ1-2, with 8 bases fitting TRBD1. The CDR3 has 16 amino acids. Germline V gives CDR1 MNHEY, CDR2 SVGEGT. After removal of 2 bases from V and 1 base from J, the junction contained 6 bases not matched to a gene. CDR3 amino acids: CASSYPPDRDNYGYTF. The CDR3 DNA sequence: TGTGCCAGCAGTTACCCCCCGGACAGGGATAACTATGGCTACACCTTC.

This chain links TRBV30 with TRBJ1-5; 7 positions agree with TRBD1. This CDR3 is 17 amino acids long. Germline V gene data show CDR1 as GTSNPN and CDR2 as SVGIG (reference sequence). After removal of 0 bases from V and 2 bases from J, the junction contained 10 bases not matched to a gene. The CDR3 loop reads CAWSVRNPGQRNQPQHF. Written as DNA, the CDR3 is TGTGCCTGGAGTGTACGGAACCCGGGACAGCGCAATCAGCCCCAGCATTTT.